Listed below are T cell receptor beta chains from one sample, sequenced in a study of blood T cell repertoires in COVID-19. Generated by immunoSEQ multiplex PCR, the TCRdb table keeps only in-frame clones and is missing some. The repertoire holds around 300,000 clones, with around 90% as singletons. Sequencing was carried out using peripheral blood. These receptors came from a woman aged 40 to 50 who had recovered from COVID-19. Each CDR3 is given with its conserved first and last residue. A D gene is named only where the DNA matches it firmly. Not all rows give a size; the values are once, few, many and, for expanded clones, a class.

D gene,clone size,V gene,J gene,CDR3 protein,CDR3 DNA
TRBD1,.,TRBV19,TRBJ1-2,CASWDREAYGYTF,TGTGCCAGTTGGGACAGGGAGGCCTATGGCTACACCTTC
TRBD1,.,TRBV28,TRBJ1-2,CASSLSTGTAGYTF,TGTGCCAGCAGTTTATCGACAGGGACTGCGGGCTACACCTTC
.,.,TRBV7-9,TRBJ1-4,CASSSRSGTDLNEKLFF,TGTGCCAGCAGCTCTCGAAGCGGGACGGATCTTAATGAAAAACTGTTTTTT
.,.,TRBV30,TRBJ1-1,CAWGTGLTEAFF,TGTGCCTGGGGAACAGGGTTAACTGAAGCTTTCTTT
.,once,TRBV19,TRBJ1-5,CASTLAGVGNQPQHF,TGTGCCAGTACCCTGGCAGGGGTAGGCAATCAGCCCCAGCATTTT
TRBD1,.,TRBV6-6,TRBJ2-1,CASSVRQGAHNEQFF,TGTGCCAGCAGTGTTAGACAGGGGGCCCACAATGAGCAGTTCTTC
TRBD2,.,TRBV2,TRBJ2-3,CASSGSSGPYPSTDTQYF,TGTGCCAGCAGTGGGAGTAGCGGGCCCTACCCGAGCACAGATACGCAGTATTTT
.,.,TRBV6-5,TRBJ2-7,CASRPSYYEQYF,TGTGCCAGCAGGCCTAGTTATTACGAGCAGTACTTC
.,few,TRBV7-2,TRBJ2-2,CASSLLATGNTGELFF,TGTGCCAGCAGCTTACTCGCGACAGGGAACACCGGGGAGCTGTTTTTT
.,.,TRBV7-6,TRBJ2-2,CASSRAGPNTGELFF,TGTGCCAGCAGCCGAGCGGGTCCGAACACCGGGGAGCTGTTTTTT
TRBD2,few,TRBV28,TRBJ2-1,CASSLTSGGPTFF,TGTGCCAGCAGTTTGACTAGCGGAGGGCCCACTTTCTTC
TRBD1,.,TRBV9,TRBJ1-2,CASSVDGKGAHYGYTF,TGTGCCAGCAGCGTAGATGGAAAGGGGGCCCACTATGGCTACACCTTC
.,.,TRBV7-9,TRBJ1-1,CASSLQDLEAFF,TGTGCCAGCAGCCTACAGGACCTTGAAGCTTTCTTT
.,.,TRBV19,TRBJ2-7,CASSMGEYEQYF,TGTGCCAGTAGTATGGGAGAGTACGAGCAGTACTTC
.,.,TRBV9,TRBJ1-6,CASGQGYRSNSPLHF,TGTGCCAGCGGTCAGGGGTACAGAAGTAATTCACCCCTCCACTTT
.,.,TRBV10-3,TRBJ2-1,CAISPRLEDNEQFF,TGTGCCATCAGCCCCCGCCTAGAGGACAATGAGCAGTTCTTC
TRBD2,once,TRBV3-1/TRBV3-2,TRBJ2-1,CASSLGTSGVVRQQFF,TGTGCCAGCAGCCTGGGGACTAGCGGAGTCGTGAGGCAGCAGTTCTTC